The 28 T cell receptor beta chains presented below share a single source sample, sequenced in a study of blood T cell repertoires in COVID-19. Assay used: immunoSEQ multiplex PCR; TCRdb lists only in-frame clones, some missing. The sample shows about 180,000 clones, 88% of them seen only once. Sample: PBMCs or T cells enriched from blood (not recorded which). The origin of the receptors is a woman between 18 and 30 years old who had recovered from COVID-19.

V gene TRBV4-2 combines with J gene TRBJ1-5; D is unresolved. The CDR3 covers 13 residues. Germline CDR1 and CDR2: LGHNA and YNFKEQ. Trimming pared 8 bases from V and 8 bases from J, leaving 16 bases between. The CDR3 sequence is CASSSPREEPQHF. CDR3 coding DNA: TGTGCCAGCTCTTCCCCCCGAGAGGAGCCCCAGCATTTT.

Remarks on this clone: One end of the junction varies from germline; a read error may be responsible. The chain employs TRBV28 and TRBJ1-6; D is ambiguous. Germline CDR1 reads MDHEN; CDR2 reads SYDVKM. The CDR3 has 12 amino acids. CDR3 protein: CASSPGPLLGDF. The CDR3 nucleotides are TGTGCCAGCAGTCCCGGTCCGCTCCTCGGGGACTTT.

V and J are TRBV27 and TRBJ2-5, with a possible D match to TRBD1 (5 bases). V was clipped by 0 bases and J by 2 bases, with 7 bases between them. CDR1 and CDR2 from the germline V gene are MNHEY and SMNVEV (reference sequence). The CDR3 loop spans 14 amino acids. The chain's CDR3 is CASSLSQEQETQYF. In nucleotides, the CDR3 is TGTGCCAGCAGTTTATCACAGGAGCAAGAGACCCAGTACTTC.

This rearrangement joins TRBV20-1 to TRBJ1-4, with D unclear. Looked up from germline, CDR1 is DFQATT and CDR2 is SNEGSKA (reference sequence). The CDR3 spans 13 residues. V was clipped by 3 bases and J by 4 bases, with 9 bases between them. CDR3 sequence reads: CSASFLSNEKLFF. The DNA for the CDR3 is TGCAGTGCTAGTTTTCTGAGTAATGAAAAACTGTTTTTT.

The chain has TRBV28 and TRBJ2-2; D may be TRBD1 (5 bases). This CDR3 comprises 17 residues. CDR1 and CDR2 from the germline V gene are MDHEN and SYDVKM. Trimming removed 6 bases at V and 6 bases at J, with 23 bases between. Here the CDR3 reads CASSPGQGLSFAGELFF. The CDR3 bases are TGTGCCAGCAGCCCAGGGCAGGGTTTATCTTTCGCCGGGGAGCTGTTTTTT.

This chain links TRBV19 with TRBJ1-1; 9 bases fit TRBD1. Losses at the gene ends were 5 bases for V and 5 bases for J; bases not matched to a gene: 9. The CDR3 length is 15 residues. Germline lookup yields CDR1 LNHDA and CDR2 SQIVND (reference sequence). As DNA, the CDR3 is TGTGCCAGTAGTTCTGGGACAGGGTTGTGGACTGAAGCTTTCTTT. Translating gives CASSSGTGLWTEAFF.

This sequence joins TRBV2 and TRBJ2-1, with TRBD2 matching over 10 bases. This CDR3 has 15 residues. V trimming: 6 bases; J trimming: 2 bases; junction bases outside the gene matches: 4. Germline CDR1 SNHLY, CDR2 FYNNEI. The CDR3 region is CASRTAGGPYNEQFF. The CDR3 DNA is TGTGCCAGCAGGACAGCGGGGGGGCCCTACAATGAGCAGTTCTTC.

The CDR3 nucleotides read TGCAGCGTCGACGACAGGGTCGGAACTGAAGCTTTCTTT. The encoded protein is CSVDDRVGTEAFF. This rearrangement joins TRBV29-1 to TRBJ1-1; 7 nucleotides match TRBD1. The V gene end was trimmed by 6 bases and the J gene end by 5 bases; junction bases not matched to a gene: 9. There are 13 residues in the CDR3. Germline loops: CDR1 SQVTM, CDR2 ANQGSEA.

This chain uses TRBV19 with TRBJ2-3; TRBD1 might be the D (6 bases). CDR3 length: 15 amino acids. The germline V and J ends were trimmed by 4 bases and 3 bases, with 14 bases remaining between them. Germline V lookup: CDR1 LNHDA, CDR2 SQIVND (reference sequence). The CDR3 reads CASSRGHDLTDTQYF. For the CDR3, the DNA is TGTGCCAGTAGTAGGGGACACGACTTGACAGATACGCAGTATTTT.

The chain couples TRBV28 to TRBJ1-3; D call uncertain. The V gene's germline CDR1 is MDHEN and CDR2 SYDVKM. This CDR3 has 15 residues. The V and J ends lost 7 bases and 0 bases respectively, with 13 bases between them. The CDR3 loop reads CASTVRRISGNTIYF. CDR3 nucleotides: TGTGCCAGCACCGTGAGGCGGATCTCTGGAAACACCATATATTTT.

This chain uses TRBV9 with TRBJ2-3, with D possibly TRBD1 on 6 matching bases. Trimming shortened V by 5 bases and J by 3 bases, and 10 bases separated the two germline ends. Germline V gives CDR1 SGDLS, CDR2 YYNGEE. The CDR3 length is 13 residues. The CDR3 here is CASSRTETDTQYF. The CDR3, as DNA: TGTGCCAGCAGTAGGACAGAAACAGATACGCAGTATTTT.

The chain's CDR3 is CASSGVFGSRKETQYF. The CDR3 DNA is TGTGCCAGCAGTGGAGTGTTCGGGAGCCGGAAAGAGACCCAGTACTTC. The chain has TRBV2 and TRBJ2-5; weak D call: TRBD2 (6 bases). Trimming removed 4 bases at V and 3 bases at J, with 18 bases between. This CDR3 has 16 residues. Germline CDR1 SNHLY, CDR2 FYNNEI.

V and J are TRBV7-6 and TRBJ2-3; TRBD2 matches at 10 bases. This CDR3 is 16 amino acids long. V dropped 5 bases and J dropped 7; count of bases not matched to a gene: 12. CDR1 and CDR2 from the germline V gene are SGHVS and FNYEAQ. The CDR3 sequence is CASSQQSGGARNTQYF. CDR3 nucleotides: TGTGCCAGCAGCCAGCAGAGCGGGGGGGCGCGAAATACGCAGTATTTT.

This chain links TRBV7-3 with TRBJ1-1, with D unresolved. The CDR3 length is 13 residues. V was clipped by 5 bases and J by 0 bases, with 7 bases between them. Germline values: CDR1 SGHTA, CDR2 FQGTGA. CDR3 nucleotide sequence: TGTGCCAGCAGCCTTATAATGAACACTGAAGCTTTCTTT. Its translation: CASSLIMNTEAFF.

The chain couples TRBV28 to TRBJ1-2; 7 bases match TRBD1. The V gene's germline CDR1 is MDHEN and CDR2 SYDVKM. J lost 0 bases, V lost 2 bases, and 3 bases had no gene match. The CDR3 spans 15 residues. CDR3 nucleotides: TGTGCCAGCAGTTTAAGAGGACAGGCTAACTATGGCTACACCTTC. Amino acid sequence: CASSLRGQANYGYTF.

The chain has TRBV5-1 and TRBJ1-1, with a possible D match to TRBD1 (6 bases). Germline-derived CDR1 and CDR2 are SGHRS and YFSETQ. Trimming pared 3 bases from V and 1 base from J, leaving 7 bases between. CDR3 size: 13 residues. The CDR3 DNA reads TGCGCCAGCAGCTCACAGGGGAACACTGAAGCTTTCTTT. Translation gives CASSSQGNTEAFF.

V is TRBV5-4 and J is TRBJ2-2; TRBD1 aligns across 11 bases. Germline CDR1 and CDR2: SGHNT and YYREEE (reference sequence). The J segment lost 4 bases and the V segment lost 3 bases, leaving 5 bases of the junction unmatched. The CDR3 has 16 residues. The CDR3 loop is CASSSAGTGGTGELFF. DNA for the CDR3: TGTGCCAGCAGCTCGGCCGGGACAGGGGGCACCGGGGAGCTGTTTTTT.

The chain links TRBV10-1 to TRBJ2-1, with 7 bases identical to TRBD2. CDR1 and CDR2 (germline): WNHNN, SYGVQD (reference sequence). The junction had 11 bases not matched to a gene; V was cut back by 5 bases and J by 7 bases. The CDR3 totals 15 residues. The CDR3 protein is CASSRESGIGNEQFF. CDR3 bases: TGCGCCAGCAGTCGAGAAAGCGGGATTGGGAATGAGCAGTTCTTC.

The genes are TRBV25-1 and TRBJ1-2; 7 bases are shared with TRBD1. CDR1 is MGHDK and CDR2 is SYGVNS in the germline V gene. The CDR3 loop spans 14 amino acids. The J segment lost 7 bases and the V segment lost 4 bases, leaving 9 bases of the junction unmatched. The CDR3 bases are TGTGCCAGCAGTGGTAGACAGGGAAATAGTGGCTACACCTTC. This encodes CASSGRQGNSGYTF.

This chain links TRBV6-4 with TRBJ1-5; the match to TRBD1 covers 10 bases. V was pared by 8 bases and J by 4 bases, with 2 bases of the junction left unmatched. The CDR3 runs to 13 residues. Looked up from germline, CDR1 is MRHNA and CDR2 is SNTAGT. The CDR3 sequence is CASGQGENQPQHF. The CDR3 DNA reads TGTGCCAGCGGACAGGGGGAAAATCAGCCCCAGCATTTT.

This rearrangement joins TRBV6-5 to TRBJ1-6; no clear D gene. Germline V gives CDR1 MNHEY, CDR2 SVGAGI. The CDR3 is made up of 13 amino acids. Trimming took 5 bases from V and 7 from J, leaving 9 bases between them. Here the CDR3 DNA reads TGTGCCAGCAGTACCTCTAGGAATTCACCCCTCCACTTT. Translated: CASSTSRNSPLHF.

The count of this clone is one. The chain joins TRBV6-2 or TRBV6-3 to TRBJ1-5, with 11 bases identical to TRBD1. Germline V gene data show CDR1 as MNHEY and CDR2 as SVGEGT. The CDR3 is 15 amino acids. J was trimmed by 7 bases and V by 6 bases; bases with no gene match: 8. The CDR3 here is CASSRGTGGGQPQHF. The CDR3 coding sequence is TGTGCCAGCAGCCGCGGGACAGGGGGAGGACAGCCCCAGCATTTT.

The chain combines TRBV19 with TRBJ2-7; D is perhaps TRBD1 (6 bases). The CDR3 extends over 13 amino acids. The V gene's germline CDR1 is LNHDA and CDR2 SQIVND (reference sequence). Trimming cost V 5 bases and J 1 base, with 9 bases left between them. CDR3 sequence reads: CASSWTASYEQYF. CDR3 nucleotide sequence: TGTGCCAGTAGTTGGACAGCTTCCTACGAGCAGTACTTC. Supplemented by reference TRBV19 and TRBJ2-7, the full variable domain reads DGGITQSPKYLFRKEGQNVTLSCEQNLNHDAMYWYRQDPGQGLRLIYYSQIVNDFQKGDIAEGYSVSREKKESFPLTVTSAQKNPTAFYLCASSWTASYEQYFGPGTRLTVT.

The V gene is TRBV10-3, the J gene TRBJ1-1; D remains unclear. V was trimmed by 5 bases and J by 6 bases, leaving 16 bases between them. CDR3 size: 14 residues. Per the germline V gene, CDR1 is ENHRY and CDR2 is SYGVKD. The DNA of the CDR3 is TGTGCCATCAGTCGACAACCCCTGGAGGCTGAAGCTTTCTTT. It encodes CAISRQPLEAEAFF.

The DNA for the CDR3 is TGTGCCAGCAGCGAGGACACGCCTAATGAAAAACTGTTTTTT. Translated, it gives CASSEDTPNEKLFF. The chain combines TRBV28 with TRBJ1-4; possibly TRBD1 for D (5 bases). The V and J ends lost 6 bases and 3 bases respectively, with 11 bases between them. The CDR3 spans 14 residues. CDR1 is MDHEN, CDR2 SYDVKM, per germline.

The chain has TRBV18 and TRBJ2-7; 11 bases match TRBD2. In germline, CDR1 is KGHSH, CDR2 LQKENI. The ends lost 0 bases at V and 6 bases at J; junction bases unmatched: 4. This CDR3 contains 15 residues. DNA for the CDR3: TGTGCCAGCTCACCACCCGCTAGCGGGAGGTCCGAGCAGTACTTC. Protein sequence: CASSPPASGRSEQYF.

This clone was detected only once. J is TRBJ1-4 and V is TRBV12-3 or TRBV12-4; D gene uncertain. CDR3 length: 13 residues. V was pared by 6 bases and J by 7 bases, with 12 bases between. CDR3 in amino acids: CASSPGGGEKLFF. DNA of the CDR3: TGTGCCAGCAGCCCCGGTGGAGGTGAAAAACTGTTTTTT.

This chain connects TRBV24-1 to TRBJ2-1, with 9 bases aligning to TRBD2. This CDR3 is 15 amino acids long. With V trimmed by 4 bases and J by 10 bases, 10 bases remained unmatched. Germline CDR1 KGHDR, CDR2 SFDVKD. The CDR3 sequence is CATSDSSGTEWEQFF. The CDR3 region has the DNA TGTGCCACCAGTGACTCTAGCGGGACAGAGTGGGAGCAGTTCTTC.